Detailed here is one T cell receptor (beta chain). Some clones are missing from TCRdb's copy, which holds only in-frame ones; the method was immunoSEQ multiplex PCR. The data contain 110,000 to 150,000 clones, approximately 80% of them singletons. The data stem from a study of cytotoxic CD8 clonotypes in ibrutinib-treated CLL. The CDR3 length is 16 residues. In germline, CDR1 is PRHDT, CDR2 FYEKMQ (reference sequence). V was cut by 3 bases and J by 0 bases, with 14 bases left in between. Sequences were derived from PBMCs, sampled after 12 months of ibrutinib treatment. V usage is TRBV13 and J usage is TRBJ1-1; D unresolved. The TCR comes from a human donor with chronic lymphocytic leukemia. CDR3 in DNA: TGTGCCAGCAGCTTTCCCAGAGCAGATATGAACACTGAAGCTTTCTTT. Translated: CASSFPRADMNTEAFF.